What follows are 31 T cell receptor beta chains derived from one specimen sequenced in a study of control samples from healthy donors and cancer patients. This table comes from immunoSEQ multiplex PCR, and its TCRdb copy is limited to in-frame clones, with some not included. The table shows around 27,000 clones, with 85% occurring only once. The sample comprised PBMCs. These receptors came from a woman aged 60-75 years with head and neck cancer.

The J gene is TRBJ2-6, the V gene TRBV6-1; tentative D call: TRBD1 (6 bases). Trimming cost V 2 bases and J 2 bases, with 13 bases left between them. This CDR3 is built from 17 residues. CDR1 is MNHNS and CDR2 is SASEGT in the germline V gene. As DNA, the CDR3 is TGTGCCAGCAGTGAACGGCCTGCAGGGGCTGGGGCCAACGTCCTGACTTTC. It is translated as CASSERPAGAGANVLTF.

The rearrangement joins TRBV7-8 to TRBJ2-1; 13 bases match TRBD2. The J segment lost 10 bases and the V segment lost 0 bases, leaving 9 bases of the junction unmatched. The CDR3 is made up of 17 amino acids. In germline, CDR1 is SGHVS, CDR2 FQNEAQ. The CDR3: CASSLALFTSGGAEQFF. As DNA, the CDR3 is TGTGCCAGCAGCTTAGCGCTTTTTACTAGCGGGGGGGCGGAGCAGTTCTTC.

The rearrangement links TRBV29-1 to TRBJ1-3; possibly TRBD1 for D (6 bases). CDR3 length equals 16 residues. V shed 0 bases and J shed 1 base, with 13 bases lying between them. Germline V gene lookup returns CDR1 SQVTM and CDR2 ANQGSEA. Here the CDR3 reads CSVEDTGSGSGNTIYF. CDR3 coding DNA: TGCAGCGTTGAAGATACAGGGAGTGGATCTGGAAACACCATATATTTT.

The chain links TRBV5-3 to TRBJ2-1; unclear D gene. TRBV5-3 is an open reading frame, and its role is uncertain. The CDR3 spans 11 residues. Trimming cost V 1 base and J 12 bases, with 8 bases left between them. This CDR3 reads CARSLTRLQFF. The DNA of the CDR3 is TGTGCCAGAAGCTTGACAAGGTTGCAGTTCTTC.

The chain carries TRBV5-1 and TRBJ2-1, with 8 bases aligning to TRBD2. CDR3 length: 15 amino acids. With V trimmed by 2 bases and J by 0 bases, 1 base remained unmatched. Germline-derived CDR1 and CDR2 are SGHRS and YFSETQ. The CDR3 DNA sequence: TGCGCCAGCAGCTTTACTAGCGGCTCCTACAATGAGCAGTTCTTC. This translates into CASSFTSGSYNEQFF.

The chain combines TRBV21-1 with TRBJ1-6; the table assigns TRBD1, which was not confirmed against the DNA. TRBV21-1 is shown as a pseudogene. The length of the CDR3 is 14 residues. CDR3 sequence: CASSRDRGNSPLHF. The CDR3 DNA follows: TGTGCCAGCAGCCGGGACAGGGGTAATTCACCCCTCCACTTT.

The V call is TRBV9, the J call TRBJ1-3; perhaps TRBD1 as D (6 bases). The germline CDR1 and CDR2 sequences are SGDLS and YYNGEE. The CDR3 runs 18 residues. V dropped 3 bases and J dropped 0 bases, with 19 bases sitting between them. Here the CDR3 reads CASSAEGRGTSSGNTIYF. CDR3 nucleotide sequence: TGTGCCAGCAGCGCGGAGGGACGCGGGACAAGCTCTGGAAACACCATATATTTT.

This chain's CDR3 is CASSQARDREKLFF. In DNA, the CDR3 is TGCGCCAGCAGCCAGGCCCGGGACAGGGAAAAACTGTTTTTT. This chain connects TRBV4-3 to TRBJ1-4, with 8 bases matching TRBD1. V lost 3 bases and J lost 8; bases outside the gene matches: 5. The germline V gene has CDR1 LGHNA and CDR2 YSLEER. The CDR3 has 14 amino acids.

The chain carries TRBV30 and TRBJ2-2; no clear D. Trimming pared 0 bases from V and 2 bases from J, leaving 7 bases between. This CDR3 has 14 residues. CDR1 is GTSNPN and CDR2 is SVGIG in the germline V gene (reference sequence). The CDR3 nucleotides are TGTGCCTGGAGTGTTGCACGCAACACCGGGGAGCTGTTTTTT. Residues: CAWSVARNTGELFF.

This chain uses TRBV11-3 with TRBJ1-2; no reliable D call. Germline V CDR1 and CDR2: SGHNT, YENEEA. Trimming pared 4 bases from V and 4 bases from J, leaving 7 bases between. This CDR3 has 12 amino acids. CDR3 sequence: CASSSTSYGYTF. CDR3 coding DNA: TGTGCCAGCAGCTCTACCTCCTATGGCTACACCTTC.

The chain combines TRBV5-1 with TRBJ1-1; a weak D match, TRBD1 (5 bases). Germline values: CDR1 SGHRS, CDR2 YFSETQ. The CDR3 is made up of 15 amino acids. V was cut by 2 bases and J by 1 base, with 12 bases left in between. In nucleotides, the CDR3 is TGCGCCAGCAGCTTTACCGGGACGGGGAACACTGAAGCTTTCTTT. As protein: CASSFTGTGNTEAFF.

This sequence joins TRBV6-5 and TRBJ2-1; 8 positions agree with TRBD2. Losses at the gene ends were 1 base for V and 7 bases for J; bases not matched to a gene: 9. Germline loops: CDR1 MNHEY, CDR2 SVGAGI. CDR3 length equals 16 residues. The CDR3 here is CASSYLPTSERNEQFF. Here the CDR3 DNA reads TGTGCCAGCAGTTACTTGCCGACTAGCGAAAGGAATGAGCAGTTCTTC.

CDR3 in amino acids: CASSFGTGGGRQYF. DNA for the CDR3: TGTGCCAGCAGCTTTGGGACAGGAGGAGGTCGGCAGTACTTC. The chain recombines TRBV5-6 with TRBJ2-7; 8 bases fit TRBD1. The CDR3 sequence is 14 residues long. Germline CDR1 is SGHDT and CDR2 is YYEEEE. Losses at the gene ends were 2 bases for V and 9 bases for J; bases not matched to a gene: 10.

The chain links TRBV9 to TRBJ1-1, with a tentative D call TRBD1 (5 bases). Germline V gives CDR1 SGDLS, CDR2 YYNGEE. V was cut by 0 bases and J by 0 bases, with 12 bases left in between. This CDR3 spans 16 amino acids. The CDR3 sequence: CASSVAWGTMNTEAFF. CDR3 nucleotides: TGTGCCAGCAGCGTAGCTTGGGGGACCATGAACACTGAAGCTTTCTTT.

The chain has TRBV7-9 and TRBJ1-1; 7 bases match TRBD1. V lost 5 bases, J lost 2 bases, and 8 bases stayed unmatched. Germline loops: CDR1 SEHNR, CDR2 FQNEAQ (reference sequence). CDR3 length: 15 residues. The CDR3 here is CASSVKTGINTEAFF. The CDR3 region has the DNA TGTGCCAGCAGCGTAAAGACAGGGATCAACACTGAAGCTTTCTTT.

The chain combines TRBV7-2 with TRBJ2-7; 9 bases line up with TRBD2. The CDR3 is made up of 14 amino acids. CDR1 is SGHTA, CDR2 FQGNSA, per germline. The J segment lost 2 bases and the V segment lost 5 bases, leaving 4 bases of the junction unmatched. The CDR3, as DNA: TGTGCCAGCAGCCCGACTAGCGGCCCCTACGAGCAGTACTTC. Amino acid sequence: CASSPTSGPYEQYF.

This rearrangement joins TRBV6-2 or TRBV6-3 to TRBJ2-2; the D is unclear. Trimming stripped 2 bases from V and 0 bases from J, with 13 bases between. CDR1 is MNHEY and CDR2 is SVGEGT in the germline V gene. The CDR3 runs 17 residues. The CDR3 here is CASSYNPAIANTGELFF. In DNA, the CDR3 is TGTGCCAGCAGTTACAATCCGGCAATTGCGAACACCGGGGAGCTGTTTTTT.

The chain has TRBV18 and TRBJ2-1, with 14 bases fitting TRBD2. Germline assignment: CDR1 KGHSH and CDR2 LQKENI. The CDR3 is 17 residues long. J gave up 7 bases and V 0 bases, and 5 bases lay outside the gene matches. CDR3 nucleotides: TGTGCCAGCTCACCACCACGGGGACTAGCGGGAGCAAATGAGCAGTTCTTC. It translates to CASSPPRGLAGANEQFF.

J is TRBJ1-1 and V is TRBV7-9; the match to TRBD1 covers 12 bases. Per the germline V gene, CDR1 is SEHNR and CDR2 is FQNEAQ (reference sequence). The CDR3 length is 12 residues. With 5 bases clipped from V and 9 bases from J, the junction kept 1 base outside the gene matches. The CDR3 DNA follows: TGTGCCAGCAGCCGGGACAGGGGGCAAGCTTTCTTT. Residues: CASSRDRGQAFF.

This clone was counted between two and nine times. The V call is TRBV19, the J call TRBJ2-7, with D maybe TRBD1 (6 bases). Germline V gives CDR1 LNHDA, CDR2 SQIVND (reference sequence). The CDR3 has 13 amino acids. The V and J ends lost 6 bases and 2 bases respectively, with 11 bases between them. The CDR3 region has the DNA TGTGCCAGTAGGGGGGCAGGGACCTACGAGCAGTACTTC. Its translation is CASRGAGTYEQYF.

The rearrangement joins TRBV3-1 (or the pseudogene TRBV3-2) to TRBJ2-7; a possible D gene is TRBD1 (6 bases). This CDR3 has 12 residues. Germline V gene data show CDR1 as LGHDT and CDR2 as YNNKEL (reference sequence). V lost 5 bases and J 6 bases, leaving 11 bases between the germline ends. The CDR3 DNA is TGTGCCAGCAGCGCAGCAGGGGTCGAGCAGTACTTC. It encodes CASSAAGVEQYF.

This sequence joins TRBV5-5 and TRBJ2-3; 7 bases fit TRBD2. This CDR3 contains 17 residues. V trimming: 4 bases; J trimming: 3 bases; junction bases outside the gene matches: 14. In germline, CDR1 is SGHKS, CDR2 YYEKEE (reference sequence). CDR3 in DNA: TGTGCCAGCAGCCTGGGTCGTGCTAGCGGAATAACAGATACGCAGTATTTT. It encodes CASSLGRASGITDTQYF.

This chain uses TRBV5-4 with TRBJ2-5, with 9 positions matching TRBD1. This CDR3 spans 16 amino acids. Germline CDR1 and CDR2: SGHNT and YYREEE (reference sequence). Trimming cost V 3 bases and J 1 base; bases outside gene matches: 7. CDR3 DNA: TGTGCCAGCAGCTCGGACAGGGGAGGGTTCCAAGAGACCCAGTACTTC. This encodes CASSSDRGGFQETQYF. Full variable domain (missing parts from reference TRBV5-4 and TRBJ2-5): ETGVTQSPTHLIKTRGQQVTLRCSSQSGHNTVSWYQQALGQGPQFIFQYYREEENGRGNFPPRFSGLQFPNYSSELNVNALELDDSALYLCASSSDRGGFQETQYFGPGTRLLVL.

Comments on this clone: A read error may account for a junction end that differs from germline. The identical CDR3 is also encoded by other nucleotide sequences in the sample. The J gene is TRBJ2-5, the V gene TRBV6-1; 11 bases agree with TRBD2. The V gene's germline CDR1 is MNHNS and CDR2 SASEGT. This CDR3 comprises 15 residues. As DNA, the CDR3 is TGTGCCAGTAGTGAATTAGCGGGGGGGCCAGAGACCCAGTACTTC. Its translation: CASSELAGGPETQYF.

The rearrangement links TRBV19 to TRBJ2-7, with TRBD1 matching 7 bases. The germline CDR1 and CDR2 sequences are LNHDA and SQIVND (reference sequence). V gave up 5 bases and J gave up 4 bases; unmatched junction bases: 8. The CDR3 sequence is 14 residues long. The CDR3 spells CASSRKGATYEQYF. Written as DNA, the CDR3 is TGTGCCAGTAGTCGGAAGGGGGCAACGTACGAGCAGTACTTC.

This chain links TRBV19 with TRBJ2-7, with D maybe TRBD1 (6 bases). CDR3 length equals 17 residues. The germline V gene encodes CDR1 LNHDA and CDR2 SQIVND (reference sequence). Trimming cost V 5 bases and J 3 bases, with 23 bases left between them. The CDR3 sequence: CASSPGQSPSPHYEQYF. The DNA for the CDR3 is TGTGCCAGTAGTCCGGGACAAAGCCCCTCACCTCACTACGAGCAGTACTTC.

This clone showed up just a few times. The chain recombines TRBV9 with TRBJ2-7; 7 bases align to TRBD1. The CDR3 extends over 15 amino acids. The V gene end was trimmed by 0 bases and the J gene end by 2 bases; junction bases not matched to a gene: 5. Germline V gene sequence: CDR1 SGDLS, CDR2 YYNGEE. The CDR3 protein is CASSVAAGTAYEQYF. As DNA, the CDR3 is TGTGCCAGCAGCGTAGCTGCCGGGACAGCCTACGAGCAGTACTTC.

V gene TRBV10-3 combines with J gene TRBJ1-2; D might be TRBD1 (5 bases). Trimming cost V 0 bases and J 11 bases, with 13 bases left between them. From germline, CDR1 is ENHRY and CDR2 SYGVKD. The CDR3 loop spans 13 amino acids. The CDR3 bases are TGTGCCATCAGTGAGTCTCCTCAGGGAAGATACACCTTC. This encodes CAISESPQGRYTF.

The chain has TRBV5-1 and TRBJ1-2; TRBD1 agrees at 7 bases. In germline, CDR1 is SGHRS, CDR2 YFSETQ. The J segment lost 2 bases and the V segment lost 4 bases, leaving 2 bases of the junction unmatched. CDR3 length equals 13 residues. Here the CDR3 reads CASSPGQNYGYTF. The DNA of the CDR3 is TGCGCCAGCAGCCCGGGACAGAACTATGGCTACACCTTC.

V gene TRBV5-4 combines with J gene TRBJ2-2; the D call may be TRBD1 or TRBD2 (5 bases each). The length of the CDR3 is 13 residues. The ends were cut back, 4 bases at V and 3 bases at J, with 7 bases in the middle. CDR1 is SGHNT and CDR2 is YYREEE in the germline V gene (reference sequence). This CDR3 is CASSGGHTGELFF. CDR3 DNA sequence: TGTGCCAGCAGCGGGGGTCACACCGGGGAGCTGTTTTTT.

This clone was picked up one time. The chain combines TRBV19 with TRBJ2-2; 11 positions match TRBD1. The V gene end was trimmed by 6 bases and the J gene end by 6 bases; junction bases not matched to a gene: 6. This CDR3 has 15 amino acids. Germline V CDR1 and CDR2: LNHDA, SQIVND (reference sequence). CDR3 sequence reads: CASRPSGQGAGELFF. CDR3 in DNA: TGTGCCAGTAGACCCTCGGGACAGGGGGCCGGGGAGCTGTTTTTT.